Each of the 7 T cell receptor beta chains below was sequenced from the same sample in a study of cytomegalovirus exposure and HLA in healthy donors. 13 Jbeta primers and 60 Vbeta primers were used for the PCR. Produced via immunoSEQ multiplex PCR; TCRdb's table is partial and in-frame only. The sample lists 99,000 or so clones; about 81% were seen once. What was sequenced was PBMCs. These TCRs come from a man in his thirties or forties in good health and CMV-seronegative.

This clone was picked up one time. This chain links TRBV2 with TRBJ2-1; D unresolved. Trimming pared 5 bases from V and 5 bases from J, leaving 4 bases between. This CDR3 spans 11 amino acids. The germline CDR1 and CDR2 sequences are SNHLY and FYNNEI. The CDR3 region is CASSYNNEQFF. The CDR3 DNA sequence: TGTGCCAGCAGTTATAACAATGAGCAGTTCTTC.

This chain uses TRBV7-2 with TRBJ2-5; D may be TRBD1 (6 bases). The ends were cut back, 5 bases at V and 6 bases at J, with 16 bases in the middle. The germline CDR1 and CDR2 sequences are SGHTA and FQGNSA. The CDR3 totals 14 residues. CDR3 sequence reads: CASSPGTKGKTQYF. CDR3 sequence (DNA): TGTGCCAGCAGCCCCGGGACAAAGGGGAAGACCCAGTACTTC.

CDR3 nucleotide sequence: TGTGCTAGTGTCCTCACCCGGGAGGGTCAGAAGACCCAGTACTTC. This sequence encodes CASVLTREGQKTQYF. This chain uses TRBV12-5 with TRBJ2-5; 8 bases are a match to TRBD2. CDR1 and CDR2 (germline): LGHNT, FRNRAP. The CDR3 is made up of 15 amino acids. Trimming cost V 7 bases and J 6 bases; bases outside gene matches: 13.

This clone turned up a few times. This chain joins TRBV9 and TRBJ1-6; TRBD1 aligns across 8 bases. This CDR3 is built from 14 residues. Trimming took 6 bases from V and 10 from J; bases not matched to a gene: 9. Germline CDR1 is SGDLS and CDR2 is YYNGEE. CDR3 region: CASNLGQVASPLHF. In DNA form, the CDR3 reads TGTGCCAGCAACTTGGGACAGGTAGCGTCACCCCTCCACTTT.

The J gene is TRBJ2-7, the V gene TRBV4-3; D might be TRBD1 (5 bases). CDR1 and CDR2 (germline): LGHNA, YSLEER. This CDR3 comprises 13 residues. V was pared by 3 bases and J by 4 bases, with 10 bases between. DNA for the CDR3: TGCGCCAGCAGCCACGCGACAGCGTACGAGCAGTACTTC. As protein: CASSHATAYEQYF.

This rearrangement joins TRBV23-1 to TRBJ2-7, with 7 positions matching TRBD1. TRBV23-1 has ORF status, its function being uncertain. Unmatched junction bases numbered 11, after V lost 5 bases and J lost 1 base. The CDR3 consists of 16 residues. The CDR3 protein is CASSYSRDRDSYEQYF. The CDR3 DNA follows: TGCGCCAGCAGTTACTCCCGGGACAGAGATTCCTACGAGCAGTACTTC.

This chain joins TRBV4-1 and TRBJ2-3, with unresolved D. The germline V and J ends were trimmed by 0 bases and 9 bases, with 22 bases remaining between them. The CDR3 consists of 17 residues. Looked up from germline, CDR1 is MGHRA and CDR2 is YSYEKL. CDR3 protein: CASSQDQDMSEWMTQYF. The CDR3 region has the DNA TGCGCCAGCAGCCAAGATCAAGACATGTCCGAATGGATGACGCAGTATTTT.